This T cell receptor (beta chain) emerged from a study of cytomegalovirus exposure and HLA in healthy donors. General study findings and limits: Cytomegalovirus association was assigned to under 200 TCR beta chains. Later analysis associated a missense DCLRE1C variant with TCR beta V- and J-gene trimming. Later analysis indicated greater clonal expansion among HLA-associated TCR beta chains than among equally common other chains.

The table lists this clone with a count of one. Its antigen is undetermined. The CDR3 is 15 amino acids. CDR1 is SGHRS and CDR2 is YFSETQ in the germline V gene. V dropped 3 bases and J dropped 1; count of bases not matched to a gene: 0. Each donor was nominally healthy when sampled (though unrecorded immune exposures were likely). Primers for the PCR totalled 60 Vbeta and 13 Jbeta. The data were produced by immunoSEQ multiplex PCR, yet TCRdb's version contains in-frame clones alone and is incomplete. This repertoire shows about 140,000 clones, roughly four fifths found once; its top ten account for about 3.8%.

The chain couples TRBV5-1 to TRBJ2-2, with TRBD2 matching over 10 bases. The sequence came from a man in his forties in good health and CMV-seropositive. Source material: PBMCs. The CDR3: CASSSSGGNTGELFF. CDR3 in DNA: TGCGCCAGCAGCTCTAGCGGGGGGAACACCGGGGAGCTGTTTTTT.